This is a list of T cell receptor beta chains from one sample in a study of T cell repertoires in cytomegalovirus infection. Using its own MiXCR run on the reads, TCRdb lists one record per CDR3 protein. Of about 490,000 distinct CDR3 sequences listed, 16% are singletons. The sample was CD8+ T cells from PBMCs. Receptor source: a human donor in good health (CMV status not recorded). Some clones in this sample may be carry-over from other donors' samples. Each CDR3 is given with its conserved first and last residue. D genes are given only for firm matches. Size is omitted from some rows. Given values are once, few, many or a class for expanded clones.

J	size	length	V	D	CDR3	DNA
TRBJ2-7	NA	16	TRBV29-1	NA	CSVEGTSTANSYEQYF	TGCAGCGTTGAAGGAACTTCGACTGCGAATTCCTACGAGCAGTACTTC
TRBJ2-5	many	15	TRBV12-5	TRBD1	CASGLIDRVEQTQYF	TGTGCTAGTGGTTTGATAGACAGGGTTGAACAGACCCAGTACTTC
TRBJ2-7	many	13	TRBV7-6	NA	CASTPGLSYEQYF	TGTGCCAGCACCCCAGGGCTTTCCTACGAGCAGTACTTC
TRBJ1-5	many	15	TRBV7-9	NA	CASSSGGYSNQPQHF	TGTGCCAGCAGCTCTGGGGGTTATAGCAATCAGCCCCAGCATTTT
TRBJ2-7	NA	15	TRBV5-1	NA	CASSPPGGEPYEQYF	TGTGCCAGCAGCCCGCCAGGTGGCGAGCCCTACGAGCAGTACTTC
TRBJ2-2	many	14	TRBV7-8	NA	CASSLTVPHGELFF	TGTGCCAGCAGTCTAACAGTTCCCCACGGGGAGCTGTTTTTT
TRBJ2-1	NA	14	TRBV27	TRBD2	CASSLYPSGYEQFF	TGTGCCAGCAGTTTATACCCTAGCGGTTATGAGCAGTTCTTC
TRBJ2-7	NA	12	TRBV5-1	NA	CASSRGTGEQYF	TGCGCCAGCAGCAGGGGTACCGGCGAGCAGTACTTC
TRBJ2-3	NA	15	TRBV28	NA	CASGSAGGNTDTQYF	TGTGCCAGCGGATCCGCAGGGGGGAACACAGATACGCAGTATTTT
TRBJ2-2	many	15	TRBV12-3/TRBV12-4	TRBD2	CASSFSGSHTGELFF	TGTGCCAGCAGTTTCAGCGGGAGTCACACCGGGGAGCTGTTTTTT
TRBJ2-5	many	14	TRBV7-9	TRBD1	CASSLDRGHETQYF	TGTGCCAGCAGCCTAGACAGGGGGCATGAGACCCAGTACTTC
TRBJ2-2	NA	16	TRBV5-5	NA	CASSTWTDPNTGELFF	TGTGCCAGCAGCACCTGGACGGACCCGAACACCGGGGAGCTGTTTTTT
TRBJ2-7	NA	17	TRBV20-1	TRBD2	CSARDFVASGSPHEQYF	TGCAGTGCTAGAGATTTCGTGGCTAGCGGGAGCCCCCACGAGCAGTACTTC
TRBJ2-7	NA	13	TRBV3-1	NA	CASSLQEGREQYF	TGTGCCAGCAGCCTCCAGGAAGGGCGCGAGCAGTACTTC
TRBJ1-1	few	15	TRBV19	TRBD1	CASSTLGQGDTEAFF	TGTGCCAGTAGTACCTTGGGACAGGGGGACACTGAAGCTTTCTTT
TRBJ2-7	many	18	TRBV7-2	TRBD2	CASSLGTSGRTFSYEQYF	TGTGCCAGCAGCTTAGGGACTAGCGGGAGGACTTTCTCCTACGAGCAGTACTTC
TRBJ2-5	few	16	TRBV20-1	TRBD2	CSARGVAGGWVETQYF	TGCAGTGCTAGAGGGGTAGCGGGGGGGTGGGTGGAGACCCAGTACTTC
TRBJ2-1	many	14	TRBV7-9	NA	CASSLGRGHNEQFF	TGTGCCAGCAGCTTAGGCAGGGGCCACAATGAGCAGTTCTTC
TRBJ1-1	many	15	TRBV6-1	NA	CASSEWYRENTEAFF	TGTGCCAGCAGTGAATGGTACAGGGAGAACACTGAAGCTTTCTTT
TRBJ1-5	few	16	TRBV19	NA	CASSMFTDSSNQPQHF	TGTGCCAGTAGTATGTTTACTGACAGTAGCAATCAGCCCCAGCATTTT
TRBJ2-7	few	14	TRBV5-6	NA	CASSTGGGGVEQYF	TGTGCCAGCAGCACAGGGGGGGGCGGGGTCGAGCAGTACTTC
TRBJ2-3	NA	17	TRBV13	TRBD2	CASSAPTEREPPDTQYF	TGTGCCAGCAGCGCCCCTACTGAGCGGGAGCCCCCAGATACGCAGTATTTT
TRBJ2-2	NA	17	TRBV9	TRBD2	CASSARTLAGGPGELFF	TGTGCCAGCAGCGCCCGGACTCTAGCGGGGGGGCCCGGGGAGCTGTTTTTT
TRBJ2-2	NA	15	TRBV19	NA	CASSPRATRTGVLCF	TGTGCCAGTAGTCCGAGAGCGACCCGCACCGGGGTGCTGTGTTTT
TRBJ2-1	NA	16	TRBV9	NA	CASSILSSMSYNEQFF	TGTGCCAGCAGCATCTTGAGTAGCATGTCCTACAATGAGCAGTTCTTC